A single sample is the source of the 10 T cell receptor beta chains below, sequenced in a study of regulatory T cells in long-lasting Graves disease. Building the TCR beta libraries relied on iRepertoire HTBI primers, and CDR3 regions underwent Arm-PCR. Each CDR3 protein gets one entry after TCRdb re-called the multiplex PCR reads with MiXCR. The sample has under 500,000 distinct CDR3 sequences, approximately 16% seen once. The time point was: newly diagnosed GD, antithyroid drugs for less than 3 months. PBMC-extracted RNA yielded the TCR library. These data were also reused for a study on T cells in Graves' hyperthyroidism and ophthalmopathy.

This sample comprised peripheral blood mononuclear cells (PBMCs), obtained at new diagnosis, from a patient treated with antithyroid drugs. Receptors originate from a woman younger than 45 with Graves disease.

The V gene is TRBV19, the J gene TRBJ2-7; the D gene could be TRBD1 or TRBD2 (6 bases each). This CDR3 has 11 residues. Germline-derived CDR1 and CDR2 are LNHDA and SQIVND (reference sequence). The V end lost 6 bases, the J end lost 5 bases, and 8 bases lay between the germline ends. The CDR3 sequence is CASRRGDEQYF. The CDR3 DNA reads TGTGCCAGTAGAAGGGGGGACGAGCAGTACTTC.

This clonotype appeared many times. The chain joins TRBV11-2 to TRBJ2-1, with TRBD2 matching over 14 bases. The CDR3 is made up of 15 amino acids. V was pared by 5 bases and J by 9 bases, with 6 bases of the junction left unmatched. Germline loops: CDR1 SGHAT, CDR2 FQNNGV. For the CDR3, the DNA is TGTGCCAGCAGCCCTGGGACTAGCGGGAGAATTGAGCAGTTCTTC. Translated: CASSPGTSGRIEQFF.

This clonotype was seen at least ten times. The V gene is TRBV7-9, the J gene TRBJ2-7; 7 positions agree with TRBD2. The CDR3 is 13 residues long. Germline V gene sequence: CDR1 SEHNR, CDR2 FQNEAQ (reference sequence). V trimming: 1 base; J trimming: 5 bases; junction bases outside the gene matches: 2. The CDR3 DNA is TGTGCCAGCAGCTTAGAGAGCGGGGACGAGCAGTACTTC. It is translated as CASSLESGDEQYF.

This clonotype was found many times. The chain is built from TRBV20-1 and TRBJ2-1; 16 positions match TRBD2. The CDR3 totals 18 residues. CDR1 is DFQATT and CDR2 is SNEGSKA in the germline V gene (reference sequence). V was clipped by 6 bases and J by 7 bases; unmatched bases: 15. The CDR3 bases are TGCAGTGCCACCGGGACTAGCGGGAGGGCCGGGGCGCTTAATGAGCAGTTCTTC. As protein: CSATGTSGRAGALNEQFF.

This clonotype appeared many times. J is TRBJ1-1 and V is TRBV29-1; D is unresolved. This CDR3 contains 13 residues. Germline V gene data show CDR1 as SQVTM and CDR2 as ANQGSEA. Deletions cut 6 bases from V and 10 bases from J, with 21 bases between. The CDR3 is CSVSHSSLRGAFF. CDR3 in DNA: TGCAGCGTCTCACACAGCAGCCTGAGAGGAGCTTTCTTT.

In its sample, this clonotype was seen a few times. The chain recombines TRBV28 with TRBJ2-4; 7 bases are shared with TRBD1. Germline CDR1 reads MDHEN; CDR2 reads SYDVKM. The CDR3 sequence is 14 residues long. Trimming removed 6 bases from V and 1 base from J; junction bases left unmatched: 3. Here the CDR3 DNA reads TGTGCCAGCAGCTTGGACAGGGCCAAAAACATTCAGTACTTC. Translated: CASSLDRAKNIQYF.

The chain recombines TRBV7-2 with TRBJ2-7; 8 bases are shared with TRBD2. The germline V gene encodes CDR1 SGHTA and CDR2 FQGNSA. J was trimmed by 5 bases and V by 1 base; bases with no gene match: 10. This CDR3 comprises 16 residues. The CDR3 protein is CASSLVAAGVPNEQYF. The CDR3 DNA sequence: TGTGCCAGCAGCTTAGTAGCAGCGGGAGTCCCCAACGAGCAGTACTTC. Complete variable domain (other parts from reference TRBV7-2 and TRBJ2-7): GAGVSQSPSNKVTEKGKDVELRCDPISGHTALYWYRQSLGQGLEFLIYFQGNSAPDKSGLPSDRFSAERTGGSVSTLTIQRTQQEDSAVYLCASSLVAAGVPNEQYFGPGTRLTVT.

Notes on this clonotype: One end of the junction varies from germline; a read error may be responsible. This chain links TRBV2 with TRBJ1-4; D is perhaps TRBD1 (6 bases). Germline V gene lookup returns CDR1 SNHLY and CDR2 FYNNEI. The CDR3 length is 11 residues. CDR3: CASSEGQELSF. CDR3 DNA: TGTGCCAGCAGTGAAGGACAGGAACTGTCTTTT.

The chain is built from TRBV5-1 and TRBJ2-2; 11 nucleotides match TRBD1. This CDR3 comprises 15 residues. Germline CDR1 SGHRS, CDR2 YFSETQ. J gave up 4 bases and V 4 bases, and 3 bases lay outside the gene matches. CDR3 nucleotides: TGCGCCAGCAGCGGACAGGGGGCTGGCACCGGGGAGCTGTTTTTT. Translating gives CASSGQGAGTGELFF.

This clonotype was picked up a small number of times. The rearrangement links TRBV10-3 to TRBJ2-1; 9 bases match TRBD2. Germline V lookup: CDR1 ENHRY, CDR2 SYGVKD. The trim removed 3 bases at V and 5 bases at J, leaving 14 bases unmatched. This CDR3 is built from 18 residues. The CDR3 region has the DNA TGTGCCATCAGTGAAGGTCGTCCTGGCGGGAGGGGGAACAATGAGCAGTTCTTC. Protein: CAISEGRPGGRGNNEQFF.